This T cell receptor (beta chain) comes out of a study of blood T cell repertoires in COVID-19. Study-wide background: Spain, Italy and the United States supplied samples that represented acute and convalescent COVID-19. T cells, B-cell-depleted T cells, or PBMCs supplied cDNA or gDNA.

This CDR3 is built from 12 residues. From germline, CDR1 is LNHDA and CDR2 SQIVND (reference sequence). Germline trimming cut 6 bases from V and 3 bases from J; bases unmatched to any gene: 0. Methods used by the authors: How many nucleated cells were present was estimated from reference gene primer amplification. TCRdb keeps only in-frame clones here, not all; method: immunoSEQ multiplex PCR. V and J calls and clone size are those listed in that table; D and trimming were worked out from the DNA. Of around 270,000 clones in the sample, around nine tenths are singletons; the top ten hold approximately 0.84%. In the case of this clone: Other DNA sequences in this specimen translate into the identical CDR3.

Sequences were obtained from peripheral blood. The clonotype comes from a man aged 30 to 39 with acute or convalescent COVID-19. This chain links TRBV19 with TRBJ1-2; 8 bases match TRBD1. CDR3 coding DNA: TGTGCCAGTAGGACAGGGGACTATGGCTACACCTTC. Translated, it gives CASRTGDYGYTF.